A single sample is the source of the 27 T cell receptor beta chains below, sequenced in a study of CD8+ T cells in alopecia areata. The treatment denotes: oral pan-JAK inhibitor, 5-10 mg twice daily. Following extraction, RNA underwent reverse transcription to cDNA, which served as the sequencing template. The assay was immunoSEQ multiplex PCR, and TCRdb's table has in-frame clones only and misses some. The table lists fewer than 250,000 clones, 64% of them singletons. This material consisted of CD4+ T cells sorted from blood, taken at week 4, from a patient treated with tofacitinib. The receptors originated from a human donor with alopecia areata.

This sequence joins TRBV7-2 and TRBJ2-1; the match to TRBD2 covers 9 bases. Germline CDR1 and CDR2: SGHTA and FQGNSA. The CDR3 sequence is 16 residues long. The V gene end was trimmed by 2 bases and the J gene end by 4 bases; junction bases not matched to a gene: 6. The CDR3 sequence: CASSLISGGLYNEQFF. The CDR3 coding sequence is TGTGCCAGCAGCTTAATTAGCGGGGGACTATACAATGAGCAGTTCTTC.

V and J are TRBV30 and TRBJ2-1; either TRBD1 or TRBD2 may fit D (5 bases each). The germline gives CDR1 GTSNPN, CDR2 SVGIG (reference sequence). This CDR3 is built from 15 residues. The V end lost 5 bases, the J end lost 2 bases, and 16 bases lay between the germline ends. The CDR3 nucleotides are TGTGCCTGGTCCCCTTCAGGGAGAGCCTACAATGAGCAGTTCTTC. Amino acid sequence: CAWSPSGRAYNEQFF.

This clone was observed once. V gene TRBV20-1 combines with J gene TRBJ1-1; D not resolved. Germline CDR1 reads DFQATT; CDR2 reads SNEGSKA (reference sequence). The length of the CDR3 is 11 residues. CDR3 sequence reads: CRLSGANEAFF. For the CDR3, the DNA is TGCAGGCTCTCGGGCGCAAATGAAGCTTTCTTT.

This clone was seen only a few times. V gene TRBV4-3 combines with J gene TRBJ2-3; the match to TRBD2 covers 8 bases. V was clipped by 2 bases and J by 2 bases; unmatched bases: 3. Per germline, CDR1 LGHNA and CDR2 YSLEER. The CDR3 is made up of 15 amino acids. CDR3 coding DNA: TGCGCCAGCAGCCAATCGGGACTAGACACAGATACGCAGTATTTT. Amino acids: CASSQSGLDTDTQYF.

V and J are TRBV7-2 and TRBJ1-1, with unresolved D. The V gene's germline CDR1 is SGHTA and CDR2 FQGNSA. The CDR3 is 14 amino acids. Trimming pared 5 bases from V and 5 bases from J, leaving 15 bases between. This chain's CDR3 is CASSASGGATEAFF. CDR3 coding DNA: TGTGCCAGCAGCGCCTCAGGAGGCGCGACTGAAGCTTTCTTT.

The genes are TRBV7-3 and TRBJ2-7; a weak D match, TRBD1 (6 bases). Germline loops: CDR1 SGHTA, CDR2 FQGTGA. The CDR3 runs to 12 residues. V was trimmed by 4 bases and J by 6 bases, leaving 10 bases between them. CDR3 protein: CASSSQGSEQYF. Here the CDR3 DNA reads TGTGCCAGCAGCTCACAGGGAAGCGAGCAGTACTTC. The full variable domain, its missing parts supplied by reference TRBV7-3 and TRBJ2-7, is GAGVSQTPSNKVTEKGKYVELRCDPISGHTALYWYRQSLGQGPEFLIYFQGTGAADDSGLPNDRFFAVRPEGSVSTLKIQRTERGDSAVYLCASSSQGSEQYFGPGTRLTVT.

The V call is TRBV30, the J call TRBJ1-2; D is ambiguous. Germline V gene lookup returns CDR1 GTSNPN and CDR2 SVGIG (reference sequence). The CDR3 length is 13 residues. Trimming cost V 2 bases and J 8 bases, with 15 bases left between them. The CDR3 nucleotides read TGTGCCTGGAGTATGGCATCCGCCTCGGGCTACACCTTC. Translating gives CAWSMASASGYTF.

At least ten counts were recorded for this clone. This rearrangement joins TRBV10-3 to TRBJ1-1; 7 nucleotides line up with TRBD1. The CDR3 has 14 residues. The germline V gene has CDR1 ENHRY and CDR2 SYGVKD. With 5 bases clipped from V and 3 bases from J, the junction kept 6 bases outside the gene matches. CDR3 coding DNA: TGTGCCATCAGTACGACAGGGACGGACACTGAAGCTTTCTTT. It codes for CAISTTGTDTEAFF.

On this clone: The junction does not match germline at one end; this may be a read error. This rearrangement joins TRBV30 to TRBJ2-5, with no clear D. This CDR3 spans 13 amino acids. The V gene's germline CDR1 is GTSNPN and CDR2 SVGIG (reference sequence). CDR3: CAWSIRLGETRYF. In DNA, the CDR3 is TGTGCCTGGAGTATTAGGCTCGGAGAGACCCGGTACTTC.

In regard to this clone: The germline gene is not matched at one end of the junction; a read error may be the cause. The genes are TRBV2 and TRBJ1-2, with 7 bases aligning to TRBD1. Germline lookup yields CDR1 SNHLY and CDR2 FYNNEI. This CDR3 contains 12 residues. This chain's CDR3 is CASSRDSPPEIF. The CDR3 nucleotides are TGTGCCAGCAGTCGGGACAGCCCCCCGGAGATCTTC.

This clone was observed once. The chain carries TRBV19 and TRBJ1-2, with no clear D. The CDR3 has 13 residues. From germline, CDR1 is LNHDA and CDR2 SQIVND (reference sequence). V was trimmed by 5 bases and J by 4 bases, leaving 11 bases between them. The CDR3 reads CASSLETSYGYTF. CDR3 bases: TGTGCCAGTAGTCTCGAGACTTCCTATGGCTACACCTTC.

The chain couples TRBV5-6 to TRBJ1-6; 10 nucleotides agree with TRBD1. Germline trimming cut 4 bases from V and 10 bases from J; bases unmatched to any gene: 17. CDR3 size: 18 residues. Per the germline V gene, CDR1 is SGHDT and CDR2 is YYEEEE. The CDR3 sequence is CASSPYTGTGVGGSPLHF. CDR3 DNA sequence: TGTGCCAGCAGCCCCTACACCGGGACAGGGGTAGGTGGCTCACCCCTCCACTTT.

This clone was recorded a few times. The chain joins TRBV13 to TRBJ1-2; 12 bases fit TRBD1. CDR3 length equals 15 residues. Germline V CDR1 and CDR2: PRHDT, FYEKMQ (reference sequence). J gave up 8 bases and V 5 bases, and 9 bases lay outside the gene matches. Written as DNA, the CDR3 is TGTGCCAGCAGCAGATCCGGGACAGGGGGCCGGGGCTACACCTTC. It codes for CASSRSGTGGRGYTF.

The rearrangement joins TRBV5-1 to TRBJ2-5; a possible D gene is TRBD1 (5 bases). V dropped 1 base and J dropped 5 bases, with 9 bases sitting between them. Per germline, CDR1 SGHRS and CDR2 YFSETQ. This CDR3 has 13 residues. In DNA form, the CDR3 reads TGCGCCAGCAGCTTGAGGGGCGAGGAGACCCAGTACTTC. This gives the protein CASSLRGEETQYF.

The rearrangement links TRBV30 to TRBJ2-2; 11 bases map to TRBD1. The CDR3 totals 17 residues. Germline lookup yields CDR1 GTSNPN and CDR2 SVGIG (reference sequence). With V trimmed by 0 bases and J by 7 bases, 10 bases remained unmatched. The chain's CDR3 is CAWSVDWTGGLGGELFF. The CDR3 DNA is TGTGCCTGGAGTGTAGATTGGACAGGGGGCCTGGGCGGGGAGCTGTTTTTT.

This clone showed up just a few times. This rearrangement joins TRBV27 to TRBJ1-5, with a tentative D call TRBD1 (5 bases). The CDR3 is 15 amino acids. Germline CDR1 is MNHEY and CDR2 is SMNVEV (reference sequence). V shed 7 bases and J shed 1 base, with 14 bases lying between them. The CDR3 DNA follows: TGTGCCAGCAATAAGGAAGGGGCGAGCAATCAGCCCCAGCATTTT. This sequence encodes CASNKEGASNQPQHF.

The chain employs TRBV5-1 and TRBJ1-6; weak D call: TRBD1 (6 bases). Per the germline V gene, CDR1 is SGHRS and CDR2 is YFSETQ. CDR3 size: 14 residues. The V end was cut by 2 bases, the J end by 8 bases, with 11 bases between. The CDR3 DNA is TGCGCCAGCAGCTTCGGGGGGGCGGATTCACCCCTCCACTTT. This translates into CASSFGGADSPLHF.

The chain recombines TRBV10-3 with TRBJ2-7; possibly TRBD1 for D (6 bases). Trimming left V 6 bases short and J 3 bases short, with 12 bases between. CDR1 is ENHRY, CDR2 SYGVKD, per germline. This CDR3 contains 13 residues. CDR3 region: CAISPGQVYEQYF. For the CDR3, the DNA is TGTGCCATCAGCCCGGGACAAGTCTACGAGCAGTACTTC.

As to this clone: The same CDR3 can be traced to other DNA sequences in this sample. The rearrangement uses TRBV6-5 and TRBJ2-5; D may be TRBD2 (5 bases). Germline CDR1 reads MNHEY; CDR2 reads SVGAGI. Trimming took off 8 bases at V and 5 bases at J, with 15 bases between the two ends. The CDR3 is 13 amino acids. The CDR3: CASSPLRGETQYF. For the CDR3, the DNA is TGTGCCAGCTCTCCCCTCCGCGGGGAGACCCAGTACTTC.

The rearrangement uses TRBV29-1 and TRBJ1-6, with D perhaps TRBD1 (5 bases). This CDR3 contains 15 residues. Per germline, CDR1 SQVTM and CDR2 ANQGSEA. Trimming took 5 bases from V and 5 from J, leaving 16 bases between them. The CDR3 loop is CSVSIAGTNNSPLHF. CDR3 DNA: TGCAGCGTTTCCATCGCTGGGACCAATAATTCACCCCTCCACTTT.

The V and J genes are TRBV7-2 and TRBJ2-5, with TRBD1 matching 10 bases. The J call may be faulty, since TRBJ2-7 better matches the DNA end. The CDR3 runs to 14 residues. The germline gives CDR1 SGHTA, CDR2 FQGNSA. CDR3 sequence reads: CASSVIGQGVEQYF. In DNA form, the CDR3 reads TGTGCCAGCAGCGTTATCGGACAGGGGGTCGAGCAGTACTTC.

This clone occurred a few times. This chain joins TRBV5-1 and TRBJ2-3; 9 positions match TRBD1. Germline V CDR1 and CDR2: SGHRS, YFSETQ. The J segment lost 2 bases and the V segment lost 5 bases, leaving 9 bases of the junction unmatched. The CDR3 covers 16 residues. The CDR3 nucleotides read TGCGCCAGCAGTCCTCAGGGGACAGGGACCACAGATACGCAGTATTTT. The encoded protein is CASSPQGTGTTDTQYF.

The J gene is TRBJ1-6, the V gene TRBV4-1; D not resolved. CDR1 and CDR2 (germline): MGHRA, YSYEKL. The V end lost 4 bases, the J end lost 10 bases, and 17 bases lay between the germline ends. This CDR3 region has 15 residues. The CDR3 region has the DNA TGCGCCAGCAGCCCCCTCGGAGGCGGTAGGTCACCCCTCCACTTT. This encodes CASSPLGGGRSPLHF.

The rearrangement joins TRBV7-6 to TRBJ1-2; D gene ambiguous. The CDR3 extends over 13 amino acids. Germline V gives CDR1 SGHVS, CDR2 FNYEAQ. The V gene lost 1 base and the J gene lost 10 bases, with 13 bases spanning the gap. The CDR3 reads CASSLEDGLSYTF. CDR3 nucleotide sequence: TGTGCCAGCAGCTTAGAGGACGGTCTCTCCTACACCTTC. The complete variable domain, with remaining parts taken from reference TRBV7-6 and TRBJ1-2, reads GAGVSQSPRYKVTKRGQDVALRCDPISGHVSLYWYRQALGQGPEFLTYFNYEAQQDKSGLPNDRFSAERPEGSISTLTIQRTEQRDSAMYRCASSLEDGLSYTFGSGTRLTVV.

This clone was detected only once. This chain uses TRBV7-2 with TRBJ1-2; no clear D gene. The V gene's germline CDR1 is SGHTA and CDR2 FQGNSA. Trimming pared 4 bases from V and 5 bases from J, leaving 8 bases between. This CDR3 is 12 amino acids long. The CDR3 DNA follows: TGTGCCAGCAGCTCACCCAGATATGGCTACACCTTC. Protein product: CASSSPRYGYTF.

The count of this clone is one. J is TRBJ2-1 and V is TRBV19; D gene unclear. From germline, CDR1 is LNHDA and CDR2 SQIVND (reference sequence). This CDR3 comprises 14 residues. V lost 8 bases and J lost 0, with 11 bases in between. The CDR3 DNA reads TGTGCCAGTGCGGAGATATCCTCCTACAATGAGCAGTTCTTC. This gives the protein CASAEISSYNEQFF.

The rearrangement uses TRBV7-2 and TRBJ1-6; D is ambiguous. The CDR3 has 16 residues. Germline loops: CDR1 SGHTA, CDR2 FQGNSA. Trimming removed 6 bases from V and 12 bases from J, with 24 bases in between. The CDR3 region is CASRKPHGENPVPLHF. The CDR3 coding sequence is TGTGCCAGCAGGAAACCCCACGGCGAAAACCCAGTACCCCTCCACTTT.